The 30 T cell receptor beta chains below were found in one sample sequenced in a study of memory CD4+ T cells and cytomegalovirus serostatus. Only in-frame clones appear in the TCRdb table, and some are missing; sequencing was by immunoSEQ multiplex PCR. This repertoire shows some 67,000 clones, about 76% found once; its top ten account for 4% to 5%. The sort gate was single viable CD3+CD4+CD8-CD45RO+ cells for memory CD4+ T cells. The sample comprised memory CD4+ T cells from blood. Receptor source: an adult in good health and CMV-seropositive.

CDR3 nucleotides: TGTGCCAGCAGCCGCGGCGGCTTGGGCTACACCTTC. Amino acids: CASSRGGLGYTF. J is TRBJ1-2 and V is TRBV14; D ambiguous. Trimming removed 4 bases at V and 8 bases at J, with 11 bases between. Germline CDR1 SGHDN, CDR2 FVKESK. CDR3 size: 12 residues.

The chain has TRBV11-1 and TRBJ2-5; TRBD2 matches at 13 bases. CDR1 is SGHAT and CDR2 is FQDESV in the germline V gene (reference sequence). The CDR3 is made up of 16 amino acids. Unmatched junction bases numbered 5, after V lost 5 bases and J lost 2 bases. The CDR3 spells CASSPGLAGVQETQYF. CDR3 DNA: TGTGCCAGCAGCCCAGGACTAGCGGGGGTGCAAGAGACCCAGTACTTC.

The rearrangement links TRBV19 to TRBJ2-5; a weak D match, TRBD1 (6 bases). V lost 1 base and J lost 2, with 11 bases in between. CDR1 and CDR2 (germline): LNHDA, SQIVND (reference sequence). The CDR3 contains 15 residues. The CDR3 DNA reads as TGTGCCAGTAGTATAGCAGGGGACGGGCAAGAGACCCAGTACTTC. Amino acid sequence: CASSIAGDGQETQYF.

V and J are TRBV29-1 and TRBJ2-3, with 8 nucleotides matching TRBD1. The V gene's germline CDR1 is SQVTM and CDR2 ANQGSEA. The CDR3 covers 16 residues. V shed 2 bases and J 3 bases; nucleotides not matched to a gene: 10. Here the CDR3 DNA reads TGCAGCGTTGAATTGGGAACAGGGGGGAGGACAGATACGCAGTATTTT. This encodes CSVELGTGGRTDTQYF.

The genes are TRBV7-9 and TRBJ1-1; D is unresolved. Germline lookup yields CDR1 SEHNR and CDR2 FQNEAQ (reference sequence). This CDR3 region has 15 residues. The V end was cut by 6 bases, the J end by 0 bases, with 14 bases between. CDR3 region: CASRPMTQLNTEAFF. The CDR3 nucleotides read TGTGCCAGCAGACCTATGACACAGTTGAACACTGAAGCTTTCTTT.

This clone was counted between two and nine times. The chain carries TRBV5-4 and TRBJ1-3; a possible D gene is TRBD1 (6 bases). V was trimmed by 4 bases and J by 0 bases, leaving 8 bases between them. This CDR3 is built from 14 residues. CDR1 and CDR2 from the germline V gene are SGHNT and YYREEE (reference sequence). In DNA, the CDR3 is TGTGCCAGCAGCCAACAGGGCTCTGGAAACACCATATATTTT. The encoded protein is CASSQQGSGNTIYF.

This clone was seen a handful of times. The chain uses TRBV9 and TRBJ2-2; the D is unclear. This CDR3 has 15 residues. CDR1 and CDR2 (germline): SGDLS, YYNGEE. V shed 4 bases and J shed 7 bases, with 17 bases lying between them. CDR3 nucleotide sequence: TGTGCCAGCAGCCCACGACTTGCTAATGACGGGGAGCTGTTTTTT. Its protein product is CASSPRLANDGELFF.

The chain is built from TRBV9 and TRBJ2-5; TRBD1 or TRBD2 may be the D gene (5 bases each). Germline CDR1 and CDR2: SGDLS and YYNGEE. The CDR3 totals 14 residues. The germline V and J ends were trimmed by 1 base and 2 bases, with 9 bases remaining between them. CDR3 DNA sequence: TGTGCCAGCAGCGTAACGGGGCTACAAGAGACCCAGTACTTC. This translates into CASSVTGLQETQYF.

This clone was detected a few times. J is TRBJ1-1 and V is TRBV5-1; no firm D call. The germline V gene encodes CDR1 SGHRS and CDR2 YFSETQ. The V gene lost 0 bases and the J gene lost 2 bases, with 11 bases spanning the gap. The CDR3 spans 15 residues. CDR3 sequence reads: CASSLVSSGNTEAFF. CDR3 DNA sequence: TGCGCCAGCAGCTTGGTCTCCTCAGGAAACACTGAAGCTTTCTTT.

The genes are TRBV6-5 and TRBJ2-7; tentative D call: TRBD1 (6 bases). The V gene's germline CDR1 is MNHEY and CDR2 SVGAGI. V gave up 7 bases and J gave up 5 bases, with 18 bases separating them. The CDR3 covers 14 residues. The CDR3 protein is CASKVYRDFNEQYF. The CDR3, as DNA: TGTGCCAGCAAAGTCTACAGGGATTTCAACGAGCAGTACTTC.

This sequence joins TRBV6-6 and TRBJ1-2; D is ambiguous. The V gene's germline CDR1 is MNHNY and CDR2 SVGAGI (reference sequence). CDR3 length: 13 residues. V dropped 7 bases and J dropped 3 bases, with 12 bases sitting between them. CDR3 amino acids: CASKSPPDYGYTF. CDR3 DNA: TGTGCCAGCAAATCACCTCCCGACTATGGCTACACCTTC.

This rearrangement joins TRBV28 to TRBJ1-2; D uncertain. The germline V gene has CDR1 MDHEN and CDR2 SYDVKM. The CDR3 totals 14 residues. The V gene lost 7 bases and the J gene lost 4 bases, with 16 bases spanning the gap. DNA of the CDR3: TGTGCCAGCACCACACTGGGGAGCCCCTATGGCTACACCTTC. Protein sequence: CASTTLGSPYGYTF.

The chain couples TRBV27 to TRBJ1-5; no definite D call. Germline CDR1 is MNHEY and CDR2 is SMNVEV (reference sequence). This CDR3 is 17 amino acids long. V was clipped by 3 bases and J by 1 base, with 16 bases between them. CDR3: CASSLERRVDSNQPQHF. CDR3 DNA: TGTGCCAGCAGTTTGGAGAGGAGAGTGGACAGCAATCAGCCCCAGCATTTT.

This clone came up a few times. The chain couples TRBV2 to TRBJ1-5; D ambiguous. The CDR3 runs to 13 residues. V lost 5 bases and J lost 3, with 8 bases in between. Germline V gene data show CDR1 as SNHLY and CDR2 as FYNNEI. In DNA, the CDR3 is TGTGCCAGCAGTACAGAGAACAATCAGCCCCAGCATTTT. Amino acid sequence: CASSTENNQPQHF.

The chain employs TRBV6-6 and TRBJ1-2; 8 bases map to TRBD1. In germline, CDR1 is MNHNY, CDR2 SVGAGI (reference sequence). This CDR3 has 14 residues. The ends lost 5 bases at V and 4 bases at J; junction bases unmatched: 6. As DNA, the CDR3 is TGTGCCAGCAGTCCAACGACAGGGGCCTATGGCTACACCTTC. Amino acid sequence: CASSPTTGAYGYTF.

The chain is built from TRBV5-6 and TRBJ2-1; D is possibly TRBD1 (6 bases). Germline values: CDR1 SGHDT, CDR2 YYEEEE. The CDR3 consists of 15 residues. Trimming took off 3 bases at V and 3 bases at J, with 13 bases between the two ends. In DNA, the CDR3 is TGTGCCAGCAGCTCACAGGGTGCAGACTACAATGAGCAGTTCTTC. Protein: CASSSQGADYNEQFF.

This chain joins TRBV12-5 and TRBJ2-7; TRBD2 matches 7 bases. The germline V gene has CDR1 LGHNT and CDR2 FRNRAP. The length of the CDR3 is 16 residues. After removal of 7 bases from V and 3 bases from J, the junction contained 15 bases not matched to a gene. This CDR3 is CASASVLSGNLYEQYF. The CDR3 DNA reads TGTGCTAGTGCCTCGGTACTAAGCGGGAACCTCTACGAGCAGTACTTC.

V gene TRBV28 combines with J gene TRBJ1-5; D unclear. The CDR3 consists of 12 residues. V lost 4 bases and J 8 bases, leaving 9 bases between the germline ends. Germline CDR1 is MDHEN and CDR2 is SYDVKM. DNA of the CDR3: TGTGCCAGCAGTTCCCCGAACGAGCCCCAGCATTTT. As protein: CASSSPNEPQHF.

The chain uses TRBV5-7 and TRBJ2-7; D is unresolved. TRBV5-7 qualifies as an ORF whose function is uncertain. The ends were cut back, 7 bases at V and 3 bases at J, with 8 bases in the middle. The length of the CDR3 is 11 residues. As DNA, the CDR3 is TGTGCCAGCCCTCCCCGCTACGAGCAGTACTTC. The encoded protein is CASPPRYEQYF.

This clone is medium-sized. V is TRBV5-1 and J is TRBJ2-1, with TRBD2 identical over 7 bases. V shed 0 bases, J shed 4 bases, and the junction held 4 bases outside the gene matches. CDR1 and CDR2 from the germline V gene are SGHRS and YFSETQ. The CDR3 is 15 residues long. In nucleotides, the CDR3 is TGCGCCAGCAGCTTGGGGTCTAGCGGATACAATGAGCAGTTCTTC. This codes for CASSLGSSGYNEQFF.

The chain carries TRBV7-3 and TRBJ2-7, with D possibly TRBD2 on 6 matching bases. The CDR3 has 16 amino acids. V dropped 4 bases and J dropped 5 bases, with 21 bases sitting between them. The V gene's germline CDR1 is SGHTA and CDR2 FQGTGA. The CDR3 spells CASSSLAPTGFNEQYF. Written as DNA, the CDR3 is TGTGCCAGCAGCTCACTAGCCCCCACGGGTTTCAACGAGCAGTACTTC.

This chain connects TRBV6-5 to TRBJ1-1, with a weak D call TRBD1 (6 bases). The V end lost 1 base, the J end lost 4 bases, and 16 bases lay between the germline ends. Germline V gene sequence: CDR1 MNHEY, CDR2 SVGAGI. The CDR3 runs 16 residues. The CDR3 is CASSYYARGAFTEAFF. CDR3 bases: TGTGCCAGCAGTTACTATGCCAGGGGCGCTTTCACTGAAGCTTTCTTT.

This chain joins TRBV11-2 and TRBJ1-1; TRBD1 agrees at 8 bases. CDR3 length: 14 residues. V shed 5 bases, J shed 5 bases, and the junction held 7 bases outside the gene matches. From germline, CDR1 is SGHAT and CDR2 FQNNGV. For the CDR3, the DNA is TGTGCCAGCAGCAAACAGGGGGTGCGAACTGAAGCTTTCTTT. The encoded protein is CASSKQGVRTEAFF. The full variable domain, its missing parts supplied by reference TRBV11-2 and TRBJ1-1, is EAGVAQSPRYKIIEKRQSVAFWCNPISGHATLYWYQQILGQGPKLLIQFQNNGVVDDSQLPKDRFSAERLKGVDSTLKIQPAKLEDSAVYLCASSKQGVRTEAFFGQGTRLTVV.

The chain recombines TRBV19 with TRBJ1-5; the D gene is possibly TRBD1 (5 bases). Germline CDR1 reads LNHDA; CDR2 reads SQIVND (reference sequence). This CDR3 is 14 amino acids long. CDR3 sequence: CATYKGLGNQPQHF. As DNA, the CDR3 is TGTGCAACTTACAAGGGGTTGGGCAATCAGCCCCAGCATTTT.

This chain links TRBV5-1 with TRBJ2-3; 7 nucleotides align to TRBD1. J gave up 0 bases and V 3 bases, and 7 bases lay outside the gene matches. Germline V gene sequence: CDR1 SGHRS, CDR2 YFSETQ. This CDR3 has 16 residues. This chain's CDR3 is CASSSGTAISTDTQYF. The CDR3 region has the DNA TGCGCCAGCAGCTCCGGGACAGCGATAAGCACAGATACGCAGTATTTT.

V is TRBV7-8 and J is TRBJ1-3, with D perhaps matching TRBD1 (6 bases). The CDR3 loop spans 14 amino acids. Per the germline V gene, CDR1 is SGHVS and CDR2 is FQNEAQ. The V end lost 6 bases, the J end lost 5 bases, and 14 bases lay between the germline ends. Here the CDR3 DNA reads TGTGCCAGCAGTTCTCAGGGGCTGCGAAACACCATATATTTT. Translated, it gives CASSSQGLRNTIYF.

The chain combines TRBV29-1 with TRBJ1-5; the D is unclear. In germline, CDR1 is SQVTM, CDR2 ANQGSEA. The CDR3 has 13 residues. The V gene lost 7 bases and the J gene lost 3 bases, with 13 bases spanning the gap. In nucleotides, the CDR3 is TGCAGCGCAGTCGAGACCTACAATCAGCCCCAGCATTTT. This gives the protein CSAVETYNQPQHF.

The genes are TRBV6-5 and TRBJ1-3; no firm D call. CDR1 and CDR2 (germline): MNHEY, SVGAGI. This CDR3 is 12 amino acids long. Between the trimmed V and J ends, which lost 2 bases and 3 bases, there was a span of 2 bases. CDR3 nucleotide sequence: TGTGCCAGCAGTTACGGTGGAAACACCATATATTTT. Translating gives CASSYGGNTIYF.

The V and J genes are TRBV7-6 and TRBJ2-5; 7 nucleotides agree with TRBD1. Germline CDR1 reads SGHVS; CDR2 reads FNYEAQ. The CDR3 covers 12 residues. V was clipped by 6 bases and J by 4 bases; unmatched bases: 2. CDR3 coding DNA: TGTGCCAGCAGTTGGACAGGAGAGACCCAGTACTTC. It is translated as CASSWTGETQYF.

The chain carries TRBV7-9 and TRBJ1-4, with D maybe TRBD1 (5 bases). The CDR3 sequence is 15 residues long. Germline values: CDR1 SEHNR, CDR2 FQNEAQ (reference sequence). Trimming shortened V by 8 bases and J by 4 bases, and 17 bases separated the two germline ends. CDR3 sequence reads: CASRSPDTVNEKLFF. In DNA form, the CDR3 reads TGTGCCAGCCGTTCTCCGGACACGGTTAATGAAAAACTGTTTTTT.